Sequencing of this T cell receptor (beta chain) was carried out in a study of blood T cell repertoires in COVID-19. Allocation to cohorts depended on clinical history reported by the participants. This CDR3 region has 13 residues. Germline V CDR1 and CDR2: MNHEY, SVGAGI. V gave up 2 bases and J gave up 14 bases; unmatched junction bases: 4. The data were produced by immunoSEQ multiplex PCR, yet TCRdb's version contains in-frame clones alone and is incomplete. The sample consists of over 250,000 clones, approximately 90% of them appearing once. Sequenced sample: PBMCs or T cells enriched from blood (not recorded which). The receptor comes from a woman aged 18-29 years who had recovered from COVID-19. The V gene is TRBV6-5, the J gene TRBJ2-1; 12 nucleotides align to TRBD2. CDR3 residues: CASSYRTSGEEFF. DNA of the CDR3: TGTGCCAGCAGTTACCGGACTAGCGGGGAGGAGTTCTTC.